This passage covers 10 T cell receptor beta chains from one sample sequenced in a study of identical twins. TCRdb re-derived calls from the 5' RACE reads in MiXCR, one entry per CDR3 protein. The sample yields around 160,000 distinct CDR3 sequences, approximately 4% seen once. Sample: memory T cells sorted from blood. Receptors originate from a man aged 18 to 35 in good health.

The chain couples TRBV7-9 to TRBJ1-4; no clear D. The CDR3 runs to 13 residues. V gave up 8 bases and J gave up 5 bases, with 12 bases separating them. CDR1 and CDR2 from the germline V gene are SEHNR and FQNEAQ (reference sequence). The CDR3 coding sequence is TGTGCCAGCCGTACGGTGGGAAATGAAAAACTGTTTTTT. This sequence encodes CASRTVGNEKLFF. Full variable domain (remainder filled in from reference TRBV7-9 and TRBJ1-4): DTGVSQNPRHKITKRGQNVTFRCDPISEHNRLYWYRQTLGQGPEFLTYFQNEAQLEKSRLLSDRFSAERPKGSFSTLEIQRTEQGDSAMYLCASRTVGNEKLFFGSGTQLSVL.

This clonotype occurred many times. The V gene is TRBV7-3, the J gene TRBJ2-2; unclear D gene. V was shortened by 3 bases and J by 6 bases, with 8 bases between the two germline ends. Germline assignment: CDR1 SGHTA and CDR2 FQGTGA. The CDR3 contains 13 residues. The CDR3: CASSFSPSGELFF. In nucleotides, the CDR3 is TGTGCCAGCAGCTTTTCGCCTTCCGGGGAGCTGTTTTTT.

The sample holds many counts of this clonotype. This chain uses TRBV7-8 with TRBJ2-1, with 7 positions matching TRBD2. Germline-derived CDR1 and CDR2 are SGHVS and FQNEAQ. V lost 0 bases to trimming and J lost 6 bases; unmatched junction nucleotides: 11. The CDR3 has 17 amino acids. CDR3 nucleotides: TGTGCCAGCAGCTTAGCCGGCGGGAGAACACTCTCCAATGAGCAGTTCTTC. Amino acid sequence: CASSLAGGRTLSNEQFF.

This clonotype was observed many times. The genes are TRBV9 and TRBJ2-3; 9 nucleotides match TRBD1. Trimming at V came to 2 bases and at J to 3 bases, leaving 4 bases not matched to a gene. CDR3 length: 15 residues. Germline-derived CDR1 and CDR2 are SGDLS and YYNGEE. This CDR3 is CASSVSDRGTDTQYF. CDR3 sequence (DNA): TGTGCCAGCAGCGTTTCGGACAGGGGAACAGATACGCAGTATTTT.

For this clonotype: Since a much larger clone is just one base distant, this may be a read error. The rearrangement uses TRBV27 and TRBJ2-3, with a weak D call TRBD2 (6 bases). This CDR3 is built from 15 residues. Germline CDR1 MNHEY, CDR2 SMNVEV (reference sequence). CDR3 coding DNA: TGTGCCAGCAGTTTACGCGGGATGGTCGGAGATACGCAGTTTTTT. As protein: CASSLRGMVGDTQFF.

This clonotype was recorded many times. This chain links TRBV6-1 with TRBJ1-5; D remains unclear. The germline CDR1 and CDR2 sequences are MNHNS and SASEGT. V lost 7 bases and J 0 bases, leaving 10 bases between the germline ends. The CDR3 sequence is 14 residues long. For the CDR3, the DNA is TGTGCCAGCACGATTTTAGATAGCAATCAGCCCCAGCATTTT. The encoded protein is CASTILDSNQPQHF.

This clonotype has at least ten counts. The rearrangement joins TRBV2 to TRBJ1-4; D may be TRBD1 (5 bases). Germline-derived CDR1 and CDR2 are SNHLY and FYNNEI. With 1 base removed from V and 5 bases from J, the gap between germline ends came to 14 bases. The CDR3 covers 16 residues. The CDR3 DNA reads as TGTGCCAGCAGTGAAGGAGGAGGGGCAGAGAATGAAAAACTGTTTTTT. It codes for CASSEGGGAENEKLFF.

This clonotype was observed many times. The J gene is TRBJ1-2, the V gene TRBV7-2, with a weak D call TRBD1 (6 bases). This CDR3 is built from 16 residues. Germline assignment: CDR1 SGHTA and CDR2 FQGNSA. The V gene lost 0 bases and the J gene lost 0 bases, with 11 bases spanning the gap. The CDR3 sequence is CASSLALDRPNYGYTF. CDR3 sequence (DNA): TGTGCCAGCAGCTTAGCGCTAGACAGGCCTAACTATGGCTACACCTTC.

This clonotype showed up many times. The gene calls are TRBV12-3 or TRBV12-4 and TRBJ1-6, with 7 bases identical to TRBD1. The CDR3 has 12 residues. The trim removed 1 base at V and 13 bases at J, leaving 1 base unmatched. The chain's CDR3 is CASSLGRGPLHF. CDR3 DNA: TGTGCCAGCAGTTTAGGCAGGGGGCCCCTCCACTTT.

This rearrangement joins TRBV20-1 to TRBJ1-1; D is ambiguous. Germline CDR1 and CDR2: DFQATT and SNEGSKA (reference sequence). The CDR3 sequence is 13 residues long. V was clipped by 1 base and J by 0 bases, with 6 bases between them. CDR3 DNA sequence: TGCAGTGCTAGAGTGAAAATGAACACTGAAGCTTTCTTT. Residues: CSARVKMNTEAFF.